The 24 T cell receptor beta chains listed next were all sequenced from one sample in a study of blood T cells in healthy people across ages. The authors ran a second PCR of about 7 to 11 cycles using a sample-barcoded 5' primer and a J-beta primer mix. MiXCR, applied by TCRdb to the 5' RACE reads, yields one record per CDR3 protein. Of roughly 830,000 distinct CDR3 sequences in the sample, roughly 60% were seen once. The sequencing sample was made of blood. These receptors all come from a man aged 30-40 years in good health.

V and J are TRBV4-3 and TRBJ1-5, with D unclear. Germline values: CDR1 LGHNA, CDR2 YSLEER. This CDR3 has 16 amino acids. Trimming pared 0 bases from V and 7 bases from J, leaving 16 bases between. CDR3 loop: CASSQESRPEGQPQHF. As DNA, the CDR3 is TGCGCCAGCAGCCAAGAATCCAGGCCGGAAGGGCAGCCCCAGCATTTT.

The V and J genes are TRBV10-3 and TRBJ2-3, with a tentative D call TRBD1 (5 bases). The V end was cut by 0 bases, the J end by 0 bases, with 19 bases between. In germline, CDR1 is ENHRY, CDR2 SYGVKD. The CDR3 loop spans 19 amino acids. The CDR3 DNA sequence: TGTGCCATCAGTGAGTCGAGTCGCGGAAGGGGTACTAGCACAGATACGCAGTATTTT. It is translated as CAISESSRGRGTSTDTQYF.

The rearrangement joins TRBV6-2 or TRBV6-3 to TRBJ2-7; 9 nucleotides line up with TRBD1. V was clipped by 11 bases and J by 2 bases; unmatched bases: 7. Per the germline V gene, CDR1 is MNHEY and CDR2 is SVGEGT. The CDR3 is 13 residues long. The CDR3 region has the DNA TGTGCCGGCACTGACAGGGGGACCTACGAGCAGTACTTC. This sequence encodes CAGTDRGTYEQYF.

This clonotype has only one observation. The chain is built from TRBV5-6 and TRBJ1-2; D is undetermined. V shed 4 bases and J shed 7 bases, with 17 bases lying between them. The CDR3 contains 14 residues. Germline V CDR1 and CDR2: SGHDT, YYEEEE. In DNA form, the CDR3 reads TGTGCCAGCAGCAAGGAGTGGGTATCCAGTGGCTACACCTTC. Encoded protein: CASSKEWVSSGYTF.

The J gene is TRBJ2-1, the V gene TRBV7-8; the D gene is possibly TRBD1 (5 bases). Germline CDR1 SGHVS, CDR2 FQNEAQ. This CDR3 is 13 amino acids long. Trimming shortened V by 2 bases and J by 9 bases, and 11 bases separated the two germline ends. The CDR3, as DNA: TGTGCCAGCAGCTTATCAGGGCCCGGTGAGCAGTTCTTC. It yields the protein CASSLSGPGEQFF.

This clonotype showed up just a few times. This chain connects TRBV7-2 to TRBJ2-1; D uncertain. Trimming took off 5 bases at V and 0 bases at J, with 11 bases between the two ends. Germline CDR1 reads SGHTA; CDR2 reads FQGNSA. The CDR3 sequence is 15 residues long. CDR3 protein: CASSAGVSSYNEQFF. Written as DNA, the CDR3 is TGTGCCAGCAGCGCCGGAGTAAGCTCCTACAATGAGCAGTTCTTC.

This chain uses TRBV3-1 with TRBJ2-2; 7 nucleotides agree with TRBD1. CDR1 is LGHDT, CDR2 YNNKEL, per germline (reference sequence). The CDR3 has 15 residues. Germline trimming cut 3 bases from V and 1 base from J; bases unmatched to any gene: 2. This CDR3 is CASSQTGLNTGELFF. Here the CDR3 DNA reads TGTGCCAGCAGCCAGACAGGGCTGAACACCGGGGAGCTGTTTTTT.

The chain couples TRBV20-1 to TRBJ2-5, with D possibly called TRBD1 or TRBD2 (5 bases each). Trimming shortened V by 3 bases and J by 6 bases, and 14 bases separated the two germline ends. CDR3 length equals 13 residues. The V gene's germline CDR1 is DFQATT and CDR2 SNEGSKA (reference sequence). Here the CDR3 reads CSASWGPGQTQYF. The CDR3 DNA is TGCAGTGCTAGCTGGGGTCCGGGGCAGACCCAGTACTTC.

This clonotype was seen repeatedly, ten times or more. The chain carries TRBV7-9 and TRBJ2-7, with D possibly TRBD2 on 5 matching bases. The CDR3 runs to 13 residues. Deletions cut 5 bases from V and 2 bases from J, with 10 bases between. Looked up from germline, CDR1 is SEHNR and CDR2 is FQNEAQ (reference sequence). The chain's CDR3 is CASSQTGTYEQYF. As DNA, the CDR3 is TGTGCCAGCAGCCAAACCGGGACCTACGAGCAGTACTTC.

This chain joins TRBV20-1 and TRBJ2-3, with 8 bases fitting TRBD1. Germline values: CDR1 DFQATT, CDR2 SNEGSKA (reference sequence). The V and J ends lost 7 bases and 3 bases, in that order; junction bases with no gene match: 9. This CDR3 comprises 14 residues. CDR3: CSVRDGQGTDTQYF. DNA for the CDR3: TGCAGTGTTAGGGACGGACAGGGAACAGATACGCAGTATTTT.

This clonotype has only one observation. CDR3 sequence: CASSQAGRGGEQFF. As DNA, the CDR3 is TGTGCCAGCAGCCAAGCCGGGCGCGGGGGTGAGCAGTTCTTC. The rearrangement uses TRBV4-2 and TRBJ2-1; 7 bases agree with TRBD2. Trimming took 1 base from V and 9 from J; bases not matched to a gene: 6. The CDR3 is 14 amino acids. Germline V gives CDR1 LGHNA, CDR2 YNFKEQ.

This rearrangement joins TRBV5-6 to TRBJ2-1; D unresolved. CDR1 is SGHDT, CDR2 YYEEEE, per germline. The CDR3 is made up of 16 amino acids. The V and J ends lost 3 bases and 4 bases respectively, with 17 bases between them. Here the CDR3 DNA reads TGTGCCAGCAGCTCACGCTCGGGCAGAGGATACAATGAGCAGTTCTTC. Residues: CASSSRSGRGYNEQFF. The variable domain in full, completed from reference TRBV5-6 and TRBJ2-1, reads DAGVTQSPTHLIKTRGQQVTLRCSPKSGHDTVSWYQQALGQGPQFIFQYYEEEERQRGNFPDRFSGHQFPNYSSELNVNALLLGDSALYLCASSSRSGRGYNEQFFGPGTRLTVL.

The chain links TRBV20-1 to TRBJ2-5; 7 bases map to TRBD1. Per the germline V gene, CDR1 is DFQATT and CDR2 is SNEGSKA (reference sequence). V lost 1 base to trimming and J lost 3 bases; unmatched junction nucleotides: 8. This CDR3 is built from 15 residues. This chain's CDR3 is CSARGTGTDKETQYF. The CDR3 region has the DNA TGCAGTGCTAGAGGAACCGGGACAGATAAAGAGACCCAGTACTTC.

This clonotype was observed a few times. The chain carries TRBV4-2 and TRBJ2-1; D gene uncertain. Germline lookup yields CDR1 LGHNA and CDR2 YNFKEQ. V gave up 0 bases and J gave up 7 bases, with 19 bases separating them. This CDR3 comprises 17 residues. This chain's CDR3 is CASSQDAQSYGSNEQFF. CDR3 nucleotides: TGTGCCAGCAGCCAAGATGCACAGAGCTACGGGTCAAATGAGCAGTTCTTC.

The chain employs TRBV5-1 and TRBJ2-2; the D gene could be TRBD1 or TRBD2 (5 bases each). Trimming cost V 8 bases and J 1 base, with 12 bases left between them. This CDR3 has 14 amino acids. Germline loops: CDR1 SGHRS, CDR2 YFSETQ. DNA for the CDR3: TGCGCCAGTGATGGGGGACGGAACACCGGGGAGCTGTTTTTT. Amino acid sequence: CASDGGRNTGELFF.

This chain connects TRBV5-1 to TRBJ2-2; the D is unclear. The V and J ends lost 3 bases and 6 bases respectively, with 15 bases between them. The V gene's germline CDR1 is SGHRS and CDR2 YFSETQ. The CDR3 loop spans 15 amino acids. The CDR3 here is CASSSAPLTSGELFF. Here the CDR3 DNA reads TGCGCCAGCAGCTCCGCCCCGCTAACCTCCGGGGAGCTGTTTTTT.

The chain combines TRBV2 with TRBJ2-3; D call uncertain. CDR1 SNHLY and CDR2 FYNNEI come from the germline V gene. V dropped 0 bases and J dropped 5 bases, with 6 bases sitting between them. The CDR3 spans 13 residues. In nucleotides, the CDR3 is TGTGCCAGCAGTGAAGCCTGGAGAGATACGCAGTATTTT. Its protein is CASSEAWRDTQYF.

The rearrangement links TRBV5-1 to TRBJ2-7; 7 positions agree with TRBD2. CDR1 is SGHRS, CDR2 YFSETQ, per germline. The CDR3 covers 15 residues. The trim removed 4 bases at V and 1 base at J, leaving 8 bases unmatched. CDR3: CASSPAGVPSYEQYF. In DNA, the CDR3 is TGCGCCAGCAGCCCTGCGGGGGTGCCTTCCTACGAGCAGTACTTC.

On this clonotype itself: Just one base apart from a much larger clone, this may be a read error. V gene TRBV3-1 combines with J gene TRBJ2-5; no definite D call. CDR1 is LGHDT, CDR2 YNNKEL, per germline (reference sequence). The CDR3 length is 11 residues. The V end lost 0 bases, the J end lost 11 bases, and 7 bases lay between the germline ends. Here the CDR3 DNA reads TGTGCCAGCAGCCAAGATAGGAAACAGTACTTC. Translation gives CASSQDRKQYF.

The chain couples TRBV12-3 or TRBV12-4 to TRBJ2-1; weak D call: TRBD1 (6 bases). CDR3 size: 14 residues. Trimming removed 5 bases at V and 11 bases at J, with 19 bases between. CDR3 DNA: TGTGCCAGCAGTCCATCGGGACAAACCTCCAAGCAGTTCTTC. Its translation is CASSPSGQTSKQFF.

The chain combines TRBV20-1 with TRBJ1-4; 8 nucleotides align to TRBD1. Germline CDR1 reads DFQATT; CDR2 reads SNEGSKA (reference sequence). The CDR3 runs to 15 residues. V gave up 6 bases and J gave up 0 bases; unmatched junction bases: 6. The CDR3 loop is CSAPTGGATNEKLFF. CDR3 coding DNA: TGCAGTGCGCCAACAGGGGGGGCAACTAATGAAAAACTGTTTTTT.

The gene calls are TRBV20-1 and TRBJ2-1; D is ambiguous. The ends were cut back, 6 bases at V and 0 bases at J, with 9 bases in the middle. This CDR3 region has 13 residues. Per germline, CDR1 DFQATT and CDR2 SNEGSKA (reference sequence). CDR3 nucleotides: TGCAGTGCGCGATTTAGCTCCTACAATGAGCAGTTCTTC. It codes for CSARFSSYNEQFF.

The V and J genes are TRBV5-1 and TRBJ2-6, with 7 positions matching TRBD1. Germline loops: CDR1 SGHRS, CDR2 YFSETQ. The CDR3 contains 16 residues. The V and J ends lost 4 bases and 3 bases, in that order; junction bases with no gene match: 7. The CDR3 coding sequence is TGCGCCAGCAGCCTCCGGACAGGAGGTGGGGCCAACGTCCTGACTTTC. Translating it yields CASSLRTGGGANVLTF. Full variable domain (missing parts from reference TRBV5-1 and TRBJ2-6): KAGVTQTPRYLIKTRGQQVTLSCSPISGHRSVSWYQQTPGQGLQFLFEYFSETQRNKGNFPGRFSGRQFSNSRSEMNVSTLELGDSALYLCASSLRTGGGANVLTFGAGSRLTVL.

V and J are TRBV4-3 and TRBJ2-3; D not resolved. Germline lookup yields CDR1 LGHNA and CDR2 YSLEER. Trimming took 3 bases from V and 0 from J, leaving 13 bases between them. This CDR3 has 16 amino acids. CDR3 sequence reads: CASSQDPPESTDTQYF. The CDR3 DNA reads TGCGCCAGCAGCCAGGACCCCCCCGAGAGCACAGATACGCAGTATTTT.